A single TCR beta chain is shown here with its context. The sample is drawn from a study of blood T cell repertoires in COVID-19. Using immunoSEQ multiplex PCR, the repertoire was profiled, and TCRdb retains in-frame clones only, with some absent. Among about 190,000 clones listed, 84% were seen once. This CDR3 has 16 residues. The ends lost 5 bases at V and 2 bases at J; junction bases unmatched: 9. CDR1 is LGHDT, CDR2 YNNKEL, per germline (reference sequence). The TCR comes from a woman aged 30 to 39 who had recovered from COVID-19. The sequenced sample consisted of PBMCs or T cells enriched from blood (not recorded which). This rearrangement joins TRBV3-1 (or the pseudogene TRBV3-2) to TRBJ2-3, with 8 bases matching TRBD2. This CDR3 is CASSDSGKSNTDTQYF. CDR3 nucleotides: TGTGCCAGCAGCGATAGCGGGAAATCCAACACAGATACGCAGTATTTT.